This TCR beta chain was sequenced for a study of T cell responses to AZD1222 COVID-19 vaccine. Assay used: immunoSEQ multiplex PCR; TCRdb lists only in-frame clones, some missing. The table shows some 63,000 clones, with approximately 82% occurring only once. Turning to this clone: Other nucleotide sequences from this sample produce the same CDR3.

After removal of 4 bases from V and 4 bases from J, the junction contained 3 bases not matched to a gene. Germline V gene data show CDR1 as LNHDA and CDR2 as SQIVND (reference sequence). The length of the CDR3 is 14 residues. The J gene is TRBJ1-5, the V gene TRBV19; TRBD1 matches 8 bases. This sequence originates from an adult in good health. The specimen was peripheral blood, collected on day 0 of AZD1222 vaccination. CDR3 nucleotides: TGTGCCAGTAGTACCACAGGGGGAAATCAGCCCCAGCATTTT. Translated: CASSTTGGNQPQHF.